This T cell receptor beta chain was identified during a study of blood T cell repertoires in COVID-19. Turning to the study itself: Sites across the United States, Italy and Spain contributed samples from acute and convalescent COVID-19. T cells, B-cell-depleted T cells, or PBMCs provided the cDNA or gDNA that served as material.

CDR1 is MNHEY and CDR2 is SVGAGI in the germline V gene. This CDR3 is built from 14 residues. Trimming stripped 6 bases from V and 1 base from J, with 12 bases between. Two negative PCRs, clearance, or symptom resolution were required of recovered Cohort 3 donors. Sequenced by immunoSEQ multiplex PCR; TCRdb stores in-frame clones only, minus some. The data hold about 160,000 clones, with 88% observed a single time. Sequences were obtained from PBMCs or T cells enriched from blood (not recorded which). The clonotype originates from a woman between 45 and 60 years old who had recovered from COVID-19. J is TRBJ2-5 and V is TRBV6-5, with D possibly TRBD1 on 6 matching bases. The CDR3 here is CASRRQVFQETQYF. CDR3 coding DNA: TGTGCCAGCAGGCGACAGGTCTTCCAAGAGACCCAGTACTTC.